Below are 31 T cell receptor beta chains sequenced from a single sample in a study of blood T cell repertoires in COVID-19. Sequencing was performed with immunoSEQ multiplex PCR; in TCRdb, only in-frame clones are kept and a portion is missing. The sample shows about 120,000 clones, 82% of them seen only once. The sample comprised peripheral blood. These receptors originate from a woman aged 70 to 79 with acute or convalescent COVID-19.

This chain joins TRBV12-5 and TRBJ1-4; 9 bases agree with TRBD1. Germline V gives CDR1 LGHNT, CDR2 FRNRAP. V lost 1 base to trimming and J lost 1 base; unmatched junction nucleotides: 1. The CDR3 spans 16 residues. This chain's CDR3 is CASGLGQGVTNEKLFF. DNA for the CDR3: TGTGCTAGTGGTTTGGGACAGGGGGTAACTAATGAAAAACTGTTTTTT. Drawing the rest from reference TRBV12-5 and TRBJ1-4, the complete variable domain is DARVTQTPRHKVTEMGQEVTMRCQPILGHNTVFWYRQTMMQGLELLAYFRNRAPLDDSGMPKDRFSAEMPDATLATLKIQPSEPRDSAVYFCASGLGQGVTNEKLFFGSGTQLSVL.

The V call is TRBV6-6, the J call TRBJ1-2; 9 bases map to TRBD1. The V segment lost 6 bases and the J segment 5 bases; nucleotides outside the gene matches: 7. CDR1 and CDR2 from the germline V gene are MNHNY and SVGAGI (reference sequence). The CDR3 consists of 14 residues. CDR3 sequence: CASSRGQGIYGYTF. The CDR3 DNA follows: TGTGCCAGCAGCCGAGGACAGGGGATATATGGCTACACCTTC.

J is TRBJ2-7 and V is TRBV6-5, with D tentatively TRBD2 (5 bases). Germline V gene data show CDR1 as MNHEY and CDR2 as SVGAGI. The CDR3 sequence is 12 residues long. The V gene lost 6 bases and the J gene lost 4 bases, with 10 bases spanning the gap. In nucleotides, the CDR3 is TGTGCCAGCAGGGGGAGTTCTTACGAGCAGTACTTC. This codes for CASRGSSYEQYF.

The V call is TRBV27, the J call TRBJ1-6; 11 positions agree with TRBD1. With 6 bases clipped from V and 6 bases from J, the junction kept 4 bases outside the gene matches. The CDR3 sequence is 15 residues long. Germline V gene data show CDR1 as MNHEY and CDR2 as SMNVEV (reference sequence). The CDR3 is CASRPGTGGNSPLHF. CDR3 sequence (DNA): TGTGCCAGCAGGCCCGGGACAGGGGGTAATTCACCCCTCCACTTT.

The rearrangement links TRBV29-1 to TRBJ2-1; 10 bases are a match to TRBD2. V was clipped by 5 bases and J by 0 bases; unmatched bases: 4. There are 15 residues in the CDR3. The germline V gene encodes CDR1 SQVTM and CDR2 ANQGSEA. The CDR3 loop reads CSVTLAGGSYNEQFF. The CDR3 DNA reads TGCAGCGTTACCTTAGCGGGGGGCTCCTACAATGAGCAGTTCTTC.

This clone has more than one count but fewer than ten. The chain links TRBV5-1 to TRBJ1-2; D might be TRBD1 (5 bases). The CDR3 is made up of 17 amino acids. Germline V gives CDR1 SGHRS, CDR2 YFSETQ. Trimming pared 0 bases from V and 8 bases from J, leaving 23 bases between. Here the CDR3 reads CASSLEQALPIGGGYTF. As DNA, the CDR3 is TGCGCCAGCAGCTTGGAACAGGCCCTCCCGATAGGTGGGGGCTACACCTTC.

This chain links TRBV5-1 with TRBJ1-5; 8 bases line up with TRBD1. With V trimmed by 3 bases and J by 5 bases, 4 bases remained unmatched. This CDR3 has 14 residues. The germline V gene encodes CDR1 SGHRS and CDR2 YFSETQ. CDR3 region: CASSWGTGDQPQHF. The CDR3 nucleotides read TGCGCCAGCAGCTGGGGGACAGGAGATCAGCCCCAGCATTTT. Together with reference TRBV5-1 and TRBJ1-5, the CDR3 gives the full variable domain: KAGVTQTPRYLIKTRGQQVTLSCSPISGHRSVSWYQQTPGQGLQFLFEYFSETQRNKGNFPGRFSGRQFSNSRSEMNVSTLELGDSALYLCASSWGTGDQPQHFGDGTRLSIL.

This clone was detected only once. The V call is TRBV10-3, the J call TRBJ1-4; D is possibly TRBD1 (5 bases). Germline V lookup: CDR1 ENHRY, CDR2 SYGVKD. Between the trimmed V and J ends, which lost 5 bases and 0 bases, there was a span of 7 bases. The CDR3 has 14 residues. CDR3 sequence (DNA): TGTGCCATCAGTAGACAGCCAACTAATGAAAAACTGTTTTTT. This sequence encodes CAISRQPTNEKLFF.

V and J are TRBV5-1 and TRBJ1-1; D may be TRBD1 (5 bases). The CDR3 has 14 residues. Trimming removed 1 base from V and 1 base from J, with 8 bases in between. CDR1 SGHRS and CDR2 YFSETQ come from the germline V gene. The CDR3 coding sequence is TGCGCCAGCAGCTTGATCACAGGGAACACTGAAGCTTTCTTT. Protein product: CASSLITGNTEAFF.

J is TRBJ1-1 and V is TRBV15; 7 nucleotides line up with TRBD1. The CDR3 is 13 residues long. Trimming at V came to 1 base and at J to 5 bases, leaving 1 base not matched to a gene. Germline CDR1 and CDR2: LNHNV and YYDKDF (reference sequence). The DNA for the CDR3 is TGTGCCACCAGCAGAGCAGGGGGTACTGAAGCTTTCTTT. Translated, it gives CATSRAGGTEAFF.

V and J are TRBV11-2 and TRBJ2-3; TRBD2 is a possible D gene (5 bases). The V and J ends lost 1 base and 2 bases respectively, with 7 bases between them. The CDR3 is made up of 14 amino acids. Germline values: CDR1 SGHAT, CDR2 FQNNGV. CDR3 nucleotide sequence: TGTGCCAGCAGCTTAGGTCGGGACACAGATACGCAGTATTTT. This encodes CASSLGRDTDTQYF. The whole variable domain, remainder taken from reference TRBV11-2 and TRBJ2-3, is EAGVAQSPRYKIIEKRQSVAFWCNPISGHATLYWYQQILGQGPKLLIQFQNNGVVDDSQLPKDRFSAERLKGVDSTLKIQPAKLEDSAVYLCASSLGRDTDTQYFGPGTRLTVL.

This chain links TRBV3-1 (or the pseudogene TRBV3-2) with TRBJ2-1; D is undetermined. The CDR3 is 11 residues long. The germline V and J ends were trimmed by 4 bases and 6 bases, with 4 bases remaining between them. The germline V gene encodes CDR1 LGHDT and CDR2 YNNKEL (reference sequence). CDR3 protein: CASSPGNEQFF. The DNA of the CDR3 is TGTGCCAGCAGCCCCGGCAATGAGCAGTTCTTC.

This chain uses TRBV5-1 with TRBJ2-1; D not certain. The germline V and J ends were trimmed by 2 bases and 4 bases, with 4 bases remaining between them. Germline V gene sequence: CDR1 SGHRS, CDR2 YFSETQ. The CDR3 sequence is 12 residues long. CDR3 DNA: TGCGCCAGCAGCTTCACTTACAATGAGCAGTTCTTC. It specifies CASSFTYNEQFF.

The chain employs TRBV27 and TRBJ2-5; 9 bases line up with TRBD2. CDR1 and CDR2 (germline): MNHEY, SMNVEV (reference sequence). V lost 5 bases to trimming and J lost 2 bases; unmatched junction nucleotides: 12. The CDR3 runs 17 residues. The CDR3 coding sequence is TGTGCCAGCAGTATCAACTCGCGCGGGGGGGGACAAGAGACCCAGTACTTC. Translated: CASSINSRGGGQETQYF.

The J gene is TRBJ1-3, the V gene TRBV5-1, with 8 bases matching TRBD1. V shed 5 bases, J shed 3 bases, and the junction held 4 bases outside the gene matches. The CDR3 extends over 14 amino acids. Germline V lookup: CDR1 SGHRS, CDR2 YFSETQ. Written as DNA, the CDR3 is TGCGCCAGCAGGGCGACAGGGGATGGAAACACCATATATTTT. Amino acids: CASRATGDGNTIYF.

The chain combines TRBV4-3 with TRBJ2-2; D is unresolved. From germline, CDR1 is LGHNA and CDR2 YSLEER. Trimming shortened V by 0 bases and J by 4 bases, and 6 bases separated the two germline ends. This CDR3 comprises 14 residues. CDR3 in amino acids: CASSQDSLTGELFF. The CDR3 DNA follows: TGCGCCAGCAGCCAAGATTCTCTCACCGGGGAGCTGTTTTTT.

The V and J genes are TRBV5-8 and TRBJ1-2; D not resolved. The CDR3 runs to 15 residues. Germline V lookup: CDR1 SGHTS, CDR2 YDEGEE. The V gene lost 4 bases and the J gene lost 4 bases, with 17 bases spanning the gap. In nucleotides, the CDR3 is TGTGCCAGCAGCCCGTCCCCGGGGATCGGCTATGGCTACACCTTC. This codes for CASSPSPGIGYGYTF.

This chain uses TRBV15 with TRBJ1-4; TRBD1 matches 7 bases. Germline V gives CDR1 LNHNV, CDR2 YYDKDF (reference sequence). The V and J ends lost 1 base and 7 bases, in that order; junction bases with no gene match: 9. CDR3 length: 16 residues. CDR3 nucleotides: TGTGCCACCAGCAGAGGTGACAGGGCGGGGGGTGAAAAACTGTTTTTT. This encodes CATSRGDRAGGEKLFF.

The chain joins TRBV5-4 to TRBJ2-5; no definite D call. Germline values: CDR1 SGHNT, CDR2 YYREEE (reference sequence). The CDR3 has 13 amino acids. Between the trimmed V and J ends, which lost 3 bases and 5 bases, there was a span of 11 bases. In DNA form, the CDR3 reads TGTGCCAGCAGCTCCCACTATTCTGAGACCCAGTACTTC. The encoded protein is CASSSHYSETQYF.

Only one count was recorded for this clone. CDR3 amino acids: CASSLDPSGSNNEQFF. The CDR3 DNA reads as TGTGCCAGCAGCTTGGATCCTAGCGGGAGCAACAATGAGCAGTTCTTC. The chain employs TRBV5-4 and TRBJ2-1; the match to TRBD2 covers 10 bases. Losses at the gene ends were 0 bases for V and 5 bases for J; bases not matched to a gene: 5. Germline-derived CDR1 and CDR2 are SGHNT and YYREEE (reference sequence). The CDR3 is 16 amino acids. The variable domain in full, with the rest retrieved from reference TRBV5-4 and TRBJ2-1, is ETGVTQSPTHLIKTRGQQVTLRCSSQSGHNTVSWYQQALGQGPQFIFQYYREEENGRGNFPPRFSGLQFPNYSSELNVNALELDDSALYLCASSLDPSGSNNEQFFGPGTRLTVL.

J is TRBJ1-2 and V is TRBV5-4; 8 bases map to TRBD1. The V segment lost 4 bases and the J segment 8 bases; nucleotides outside the gene matches: 13. The CDR3 sequence is 15 residues long. CDR1 and CDR2 from the germline V gene are SGHNT and YYREEE (reference sequence). Here the CDR3 reads CASSQQKKQGDGYTF. The CDR3 region has the DNA TGTGCCAGCAGCCAACAAAAAAAACAGGGGGACGGCTACACCTTC.

The V call is TRBV5-6, the J call TRBJ1-2; D may be TRBD1 (6 bases). Germline V gene data show CDR1 as SGHDT and CDR2 as YYEEEE. Trimming left V 0 bases short and J 8 bases short, with 14 bases between. The length of the CDR3 is 14 residues. CDR3 nucleotide sequence: TGTGCCAGCAGCTTGGATTACTCCAGGGGCGGCTACACCTTC. This encodes CASSLDYSRGGYTF.

This chain links TRBV5-6 with TRBJ1-2, with 8 bases identical to TRBD1. V dropped 3 bases and J dropped 2; count of bases not matched to a gene: 9. Germline V lookup: CDR1 SGHDT, CDR2 YYEEEE. The CDR3 runs 16 residues. CDR3 nucleotide sequence: TGTGCCAGCAGCTCCAATCAGGGGGCTGGGAACTATGGCTACACCTTC. It encodes CASSSNQGAGNYGYTF. Variable domain in full (rest from reference TRBV5-6 and TRBJ1-2): DAGVTQSPTHLIKTRGQQVTLRCSPKSGHDTVSWYQQALGQGPQFIFQYYEEEERQRGNFPDRFSGHQFPNYSSELNVNALLLGDSALYLCASSSNQGAGNYGYTFGSGTRLTVV.

This chain connects TRBV5-4 to TRBJ2-5; 12 bases agree with TRBD2. The CDR3 extends over 17 amino acids. Germline assignment: CDR1 SGHNT and CDR2 YYREEE (reference sequence). Unmatched junction bases numbered 7, after V lost 4 bases and J lost 0 bases. CDR3 sequence (DNA): TGTGCCAGCAGCCAGGGACTAGCGGGCACCTACCAAGAGACCCAGTACTTC. Its translation is CASSQGLAGTYQETQYF.

The rearrangement joins TRBV19 to TRBJ1-1; D is possibly TRBD1 (5 bases). CDR1 and CDR2 from the germline V gene are LNHDA and SQIVND (reference sequence). Trimming took 5 bases from V and 4 from J, leaving 14 bases between them. This CDR3 is 14 amino acids long. The CDR3, as DNA: TGTGCCAGTAGTTCCCAGGGCCTGGCCACTGAAGCTTTCTTT. Amino acid sequence: CASSSQGLATEAFF.

This sequence joins TRBV11-3 and TRBJ1-2; weak D call: TRBD1 (5 bases). V lost 4 bases and J lost 4, with 16 bases in between. The CDR3 runs 15 residues. In germline, CDR1 is SGHNT, CDR2 YENEEA. The CDR3 reads CASSYDSTEIYGYTF. The CDR3 bases are TGTGCCAGCAGCTACGACTCGACAGAAATCTATGGCTACACCTTC.

The chain combines TRBV7-9 with TRBJ1-5; tentative D call: TRBD1 (6 bases). V was shortened by 4 bases and J by 4 bases, with 11 bases between the two germline ends. The CDR3 is 14 residues long. Germline CDR1 and CDR2: SEHNR and FQNEAQ (reference sequence). The CDR3: CASSSRDTNQPQHF. The CDR3 bases are TGTGCCAGCAGCTCTCGGGACACTAATCAGCCCCAGCATTTT.

The V and J genes are TRBV20-1 and TRBJ2-7, with D perhaps matching TRBD2 (5 bases). Trimming removed 3 bases at V and 4 bases at J, with 13 bases between. Germline V gives CDR1 DFQATT, CDR2 SNEGSKA (reference sequence). The CDR3 runs 13 residues. The DNA for the CDR3 is TGCAGTGCTAGTCCAGCGGTAACGTACGAGCAGTACTTC. Its protein product is CSASPAVTYEQYF.

This rearrangement joins TRBV2 to TRBJ2-6, with a possible D match to TRBD1 (5 bases). The CDR3 covers 21 residues. Trimming removed 4 bases at V and 0 bases at J, with 25 bases between. Germline V CDR1 and CDR2: SNHLY, FYNNEI. CDR3 nucleotide sequence: TGTGCCAGCAGTGTGGGGCCGGTCCCAAGGTCGACTCTCTCTGGGGCCAACGTCCTGACTTTC. Translating it yields CASSVGPVPRSTLSGANVLTF. The entire variable domain, with the rest obtained from reference TRBV2 and TRBJ2-6, is as follows: EPEVTQTPSHQVTQMGQEVILRCVPISNHLYFYWYRQILGQKVEFLVSFYNNEISEKSEIFDDQFSVERPDGSNFTLKIRSTKLEDSAMYFCASSVGPVPRSTLSGANVLTFGAGSRLTVL.

The rearrangement joins TRBV11-3 to TRBJ2-2; 12 bases are a match to TRBD2. Germline trimming cut 5 bases from V and 5 bases from J; bases unmatched to any gene: 9. The CDR3 has 17 amino acids. The V gene's germline CDR1 is SGHNT and CDR2 YENEEA. The CDR3 here is CASSLGTSGLGTGELFF. CDR3 bases: TGTGCCAGCAGCCTAGGGACTAGCGGGCTGGGGACCGGGGAGCTGTTTTTT.

The chain recombines TRBV6-5 with TRBJ1-6, with D unclear. V shed 4 bases and J shed 5 bases, with 9 bases lying between them. Germline CDR1 reads MNHEY; CDR2 reads SVGAGI. The CDR3 is made up of 14 amino acids. The CDR3 DNA sequence: TGTGCCAGCAGTTCCTGGACTGATAATTCACCCCTCCACTTT. Translated: CASSSWTDNSPLHF.